Shown below are 32 T cell receptor beta chains from a single sample sequenced in a study of beta chain features in type 1 diabetes. No antigen has been identified for these receptors. Notes on the study in general: In every one of the four CD4+ subsets, TCRB CDR3s were moderately but significantly shorter in Type 1 diabetes patients.

As every portion of the isolated RNA was reverse transcribed, the sequencing read expressed TCRB transcripts. The data were produced by immunoSEQ multiplex PCR, yet TCRdb's version contains in-frame clones alone and is incomplete. The sample lists roughly 240,000 clones; around 24% were seen once. Sequenced: naive CD4+ T cells from blood. Source of these receptors: a woman in her 30s with type 1 diabetes.

This clone showed up just a few times. The chain has TRBV4-2 and TRBJ2-1; 8 bases are shared with TRBD1. J was trimmed by 4 bases and V by 7 bases; bases with no gene match: 6. Germline values: CDR1 LGHNA, CDR2 YNFKEQ. The CDR3 has 14 amino acids. The CDR3: CASKPGQEYNEQFF. The CDR3 DNA is TGTGCCAGCAAACCGGGACAGGAGTACAATGAGCAGTTCTTC.

This clone turned up a few times. The V gene is TRBV7-9, the J gene TRBJ2-7; maybe TRBD2 (6 bases). V dropped 5 bases and J dropped 13 bases, with 21 bases sitting between them. The CDR3 runs 13 residues. Germline lookup yields CDR1 SEHNR and CDR2 FQNEAQ (reference sequence). For the CDR3, the DNA is TGTGCCAGCAGCGAAATTTCCGGGACTCGCGCATACTTC. Amino acid sequence: CASSEISGTRAYF. The full variable domain, completed using reference TRBV7-9 and TRBJ2-7, is DTGVSQNPRHKITKRGQNVTFRCDPISEHNRLYWYRQTLGQGPEFLTYFQNEAQLEKSRLLSDRFSAERPKGSFSTLEIQRTEQGDSAMYLCASSEISGTRAYFGPGTRLTVT.

This clone showed up just a few times. The chain links TRBV11-3 to TRBJ2-3, with TRBD2 matching over 8 bases. Germline assignment: CDR1 SGHNT and CDR2 YENEEA. J gave up 5 bases and V 4 bases, and 8 bases lay outside the gene matches. This CDR3 comprises 15 residues. DNA of the CDR3: TGTGCCAGCAGCTCGAGAGCGGGAGACTTAGATACGCAGTATTTT. It specifies CASSSRAGDLDTQYF.

This clone was seen only a few times. The chain employs TRBV30 and TRBJ1-1; D ambiguous. There are 13 residues in the CDR3. V lost 2 bases, J lost 1 base, and 8 bases lay in between. Germline lookup yields CDR1 GTSNPN and CDR2 SVGIG (reference sequence). This CDR3 reads CAWSKRANTEAFF. The CDR3 nucleotides read TGTGCCTGGAGTAAGCGTGCGAACACTGAAGCTTTCTTT.

The CDR3 region has the DNA TGCGCCAGCAGCCGGGGGGGTAATCAGCCCCAGCATTTT. This codes for CASSRGGNQPQHF. V is TRBV5-1 and J is TRBJ1-5; a weak D match, TRBD1 (5 bases). Germline assignment: CDR1 SGHRS and CDR2 YFSETQ. V was clipped by 4 bases and J by 4 bases, with 9 bases between them. This CDR3 is built from 13 residues.

This clone was seen more than once but under ten times. The chain has TRBV28 and TRBJ1-1, with 8 positions matching TRBD1. J was trimmed by 4 bases and V by 4 bases; bases with no gene match: 11. Germline assignment: CDR1 MDHEN and CDR2 SYDVKM. The CDR3 sequence is 16 residues long. CDR3 loop: CASSSVTGVGLTEAFF. For the CDR3, the DNA is TGTGCCAGCAGTTCCGTGACAGGGGTAGGCCTCACTGAAGCTTTCTTT.

This clone appeared a few times. This chain joins TRBV2 and TRBJ2-5, with 13 bases that match TRBD2. Germline V gene lookup returns CDR1 SNHLY and CDR2 FYNNEI. CDR3 length: 15 amino acids. Trimming at V came to 5 bases and at J to 5 bases, leaving 5 bases not matched to a gene. CDR3 DNA sequence: TGTGCCAGCAGTCCGGGACTAGCGGGATCTGAGACCCAGTACTTC. It yields the protein CASSPGLAGSETQYF.

The CDR3 region is CSVDRRDQPQHF. In DNA, the CDR3 is TGCAGCGTGGACAGGCGGGATCAGCCCCAGCATTTT. The chain employs TRBV29-1 and TRBJ1-5; 7 nucleotides match TRBD1. This CDR3 has 12 amino acids. Germline V gene data show CDR1 as SQVTM and CDR2 as ANQGSEA. Trimming cost V 6 bases and J 5 bases; bases outside gene matches: 4.

The table lists this clone with a few counts. This chain joins TRBV14 and TRBJ1-1; D is ambiguous. V lost 0 bases, J lost 3 bases, and 8 bases lay in between. This CDR3 is 14 amino acids long. Looked up from germline, CDR1 is SGHDN and CDR2 is FVKESK. In nucleotides, the CDR3 is TGTGCCAGCAGCCAAGAGAGGATGTACACTGAAGCTTTCTTT. It is translated as CASSQERMYTEAFF.

The chain couples TRBV5-4 to TRBJ2-1, with D possibly TRBD1 on 6 matching bases. The germline V gene has CDR1 SGHNT and CDR2 YYREEE (reference sequence). Trimming removed 4 bases at V and 3 bases at J, with 14 bases between. The CDR3 covers 15 residues. In DNA, the CDR3 is TGTGCCAGCAGCCGAGGGGGAACGGGCTACAATGAGCAGTTCTTC. The encoded protein is CASSRGGTGYNEQFF.

Remarks on this clone: Other DNA sequences in this specimen translate into the identical CDR3. The chain uses TRBV11-2 and TRBJ2-1; 11 nucleotides agree with TRBD2. The CDR3 extends over 15 amino acids. J lost 3 bases, V lost 5 bases, and 3 bases had no gene match. Germline V gene sequence: CDR1 SGHAT, CDR2 FQNNGV. The DNA of the CDR3 is TGTGCCAGCAGCCCCGGGACTAGCGGCTACAATGAGCAGTTCTTC. It translates to CASSPGTSGYNEQFF. The entire variable domain, with the rest obtained from reference TRBV11-2 and TRBJ2-1, is as follows: EAGVAQSPRYKIIEKRQSVAFWCNPISGHATLYWYQQILGQGPKLLIQFQNNGVVDDSQLPKDRFSAERLKGVDSTLKIQPAKLEDSAVYLCASSPGTSGYNEQFFGPGTRLTVL.

This clone occurred a few times. The genes are TRBV5-1 and TRBJ2-6, with D possibly TRBD1 on 6 matching bases. The V gene lost 4 bases and the J gene lost 0 bases, with 11 bases spanning the gap. This CDR3 is 16 amino acids long. CDR1 is SGHRS, CDR2 YFSETQ, per germline. In nucleotides, the CDR3 is TGCGCCAGCAGCATGGGGACATACTCTGGGGCCAACGTCCTGACTTTC. This gives the protein CASSMGTYSGANVLTF.

This clone was found a few times. The DNA of the CDR3 is TGTGCCTGGACAGCTAGCGGGACCTTCAACTCCTACAATGAGCAGTTCTTC. Translated: CAWTASGTFNSYNEQFF. The chain has TRBV30 and TRBJ2-1, with 9 positions matching TRBD2. Trimming removed 4 bases from V and 0 bases from J; junction bases left unmatched: 10. The CDR3 contains 17 residues. Germline V gene sequence: CDR1 GTSNPN, CDR2 SVGIG (reference sequence).

The V and J genes are TRBV11-2 and TRBJ2-5; possibly TRBD1 for D (6 bases). V lost 5 bases, J lost 10 bases, and 17 bases lay in between. Per germline, CDR1 SGHAT and CDR2 FQNNGV. This CDR3 comprises 13 residues. CDR3 in amino acids: CASSQQGVPIQYF. CDR3 DNA: TGTGCCAGCAGCCAACAGGGAGTTCCGATCCAGTACTTC.

This clone was counted between two and nine times. This CDR3 is also generated by other DNA sequences in the sample. The gene calls are TRBV18 and TRBJ2-1, with 7 bases aligning to TRBD2. V shed 3 bases and J 5 bases; nucleotides not matched to a gene: 7. The germline gives CDR1 KGHSH, CDR2 LQKENI. The CDR3 has 15 residues. DNA of the CDR3: TGTGCCAGCTCACCCGGGTTAGCGGGTGACAATGAGCAGTTCTTC. The encoded protein is CASSPGLAGDNEQFF.

The gene calls are TRBV9 and TRBJ2-1; D may be TRBD2 (6 bases). Per germline, CDR1 SGDLS and CDR2 YYNGEE. The V end was cut by 0 bases, the J end by 1 base, with 8 bases between. The CDR3 loop spans 15 amino acids. In nucleotides, the CDR3 is TGTGCCAGCAGCGTAGGACTAGTTTCCTACAATGAGCAGTTCTTC. Translated, it gives CASSVGLVSYNEQFF.

This clone has a handful of counts. The rearrangement links TRBV19 to TRBJ2-3, with a weak D call TRBD2 (6 bases). Germline loops: CDR1 LNHDA, CDR2 SQIVND (reference sequence). This CDR3 contains 16 residues. V gave up 5 bases and J gave up 3 bases, with 18 bases separating them. CDR3: CASSPMPGEGTDTQYF. As DNA, the CDR3 is TGTGCCAGTAGTCCCATGCCGGGAGAAGGTACAGATACGCAGTATTTT. Full variable domain (outside the CDR3, taken from reference TRBV19 and TRBJ2-3): DGGITQSPKYLFRKEGQNVTLSCEQNLNHDAMYWYRQDPGQGLRLIYYSQIVNDFQKGDIAEGYSVSREKKESFPLTVTSAQKNPTAFYLCASSPMPGEGTDTQYFGPGTRLTVL.

The chain uses TRBV15 and TRBJ2-3, with D tentatively TRBD2 (6 bases). The V and J ends lost 5 bases and 2 bases respectively, with 11 bases between them. CDR3 length: 14 residues. Germline CDR1 and CDR2: LNHNV and YYDKDF (reference sequence). The CDR3 region is CATSSGLVTDTQYF. The CDR3 DNA sequence: TGTGCCACCAGCTCGGGACTTGTCACAGATACGCAGTATTTT.

The chain has TRBV19 and TRBJ2-6; a possible D gene is TRBD1 (6 bases). V gave up 5 bases and J gave up 4 bases, with 21 bases separating them. Germline V CDR1 and CDR2: LNHDA, SQIVND (reference sequence). The length of the CDR3 is 18 residues. The CDR3 DNA reads as TGTGCCAGTAGTGAACAGGGTCGTTTCGTCCTCGGGGCCAACGTCCTGACTTTC. Its protein product is CASSEQGRFVLGANVLTF.

V is TRBV6-5 and J is TRBJ2-3, with 9 positions matching TRBD1. The CDR3 has 14 amino acids. The ends lost 0 bases at V and 7 bases at J; junction bases unmatched: 2. Per germline, CDR1 MNHEY and CDR2 SVGAGI. CDR3 in DNA: TGTGCCAGCAGTTACTCCGGACAGGGGAATACGCAGTATTTT. Translated, it gives CASSYSGQGNTQYF.

The CDR3 sequence: CASSPLGQMNTGELFF. Written as DNA, the CDR3 is TGTGCCAGCAGCCCTTTGGGACAGATGAACACCGGGGAGCTGTTTTTT. V and J are TRBV14 and TRBJ2-2, with 7 bases identical to TRBD1. This CDR3 region has 16 residues. The V segment lost 4 bases and the J segment 1 base; nucleotides outside the gene matches: 6. The germline V gene encodes CDR1 SGHDN and CDR2 FVKESK. The variable domain in full, with the rest retrieved from reference TRBV14 and TRBJ2-2, is EAGVTQFPSHSVIEKGQTVTLRCDPISGHDNLYWYRRVMGKEIKFLLHFVKESKQDESGMPNNRFLAERTGGTYSTLKVQPAELEDSGVYFCASSPLGQMNTGELFFGEGSRLTVL.

The gene calls are TRBV11-2 and TRBJ2-5, with 7 bases identical to TRBD2. This CDR3 is built from 16 residues. Losses at the gene ends were 0 bases for V and 1 base for J; bases not matched to a gene: 5. Germline V gene lookup returns CDR1 SGHAT and CDR2 FQNNGV. As DNA, the CDR3 is TGTGCCAGCAGCTTAGATCTGGGGGGGACCCAAGAGACCCAGTACTTC. As protein: CASSLDLGGTQETQYF. The variable domain in full, completed from reference TRBV11-2 and TRBJ2-5, reads EAGVAQSPRYKIIEKRQSVAFWCNPISGHATLYWYQQILGQGPKLLIQFQNNGVVDDSQLPKDRFSAERLKGVDSTLKIQPAKLEDSAVYLCASSLDLGGTQETQYFGPGTRLLVL.

This clone was observed a handful of times. This rearrangement joins TRBV18 to TRBJ2-1; D uncertain. The CDR3 has 16 amino acids. V shed 0 bases and J shed 10 bases, with 19 bases lying between them. In germline, CDR1 is KGHSH, CDR2 LQKENI. The CDR3 coding sequence is TGTGCCAGCTCACCACCGATTGGCGGCCACCCCAGCGAGCAGTTCTTC. Protein sequence: CASSPPIGGHPSEQFF. The entire variable domain, with the rest obtained from reference TRBV18 and TRBJ2-1, is as follows: NAGVMQNPRHLVRRRGQEARLRCSPMKGHSHVYWYRQLPEEGLKFMVYLQKENIIDESGMPKERFSAEFPKEGPSILRIQQVVRGDSAAYFCASSPPIGGHPSEQFFGPGTRLTVL.

The CDR3 protein is CASSQEVGLVPEQFF. The CDR3 coding sequence is TGCGCCAGCAGCCAAGAGGTGGGACTAGTTCCTGAGCAGTTCTTC. The chain couples TRBV4-1 to TRBJ2-1, with 8 nucleotides matching TRBD2. The germline V gene encodes CDR1 MGHRA and CDR2 YSYEKL. J gave up 9 bases and V 0 bases, and 7 bases lay outside the gene matches. CDR3 length: 15 amino acids.

This clone was seen a few times. The gene calls are TRBV30 and TRBJ2-3, with 7 nucleotides matching TRBD1. Per the germline V gene, CDR1 is GTSNPN and CDR2 is SVGIG (reference sequence). The length of the CDR3 is 14 residues. Unmatched junction bases numbered 9, after V lost 4 bases and J lost 5 bases. This CDR3 reads CAWMARGQGDTQYF. CDR3 nucleotides: TGTGCCTGGATGGCTAGGGGGCAGGGAGATACGCAGTATTTT.

This clone was counted between two and nine times. The chain joins TRBV2 to TRBJ2-5, with D possibly being TRBD1 (6 bases). The CDR3 is 13 amino acids. The germline V gene encodes CDR1 SNHLY and CDR2 FYNNEI. V was trimmed by 5 bases and J by 3 bases, leaving 10 bases between them. The CDR3 loop is CASSQNREETQYF. The CDR3 coding sequence is TGTGCCAGCAGTCAAAACAGGGAAGAGACCCAGTACTTC. Full variable domain (missing parts from reference TRBV2 and TRBJ2-5): EPEVTQTPSHQVTQMGQEVILRCVPISNHLYFYWYRQILGQKVEFLVSFYNNEISEKSEIFDDQFSVERPDGSNFTLKIRSTKLEDSAMYFCASSQNREETQYFGPGTRLLVL.

The rearrangement joins TRBV5-1 to TRBJ1-2, with D possibly being TRBD1 (5 bases). Germline V CDR1 and CDR2: SGHRS, YFSETQ. The length of the CDR3 is 15 residues. V was cut by 3 bases and J by 4 bases, with 16 bases left in between. CDR3 nucleotide sequence: TGCGCCAGCAGCTCGCAGGGCTTCGCCGGCTATGGCTACACCTTC. Its protein product is CASSSQGFAGYGYTF.

Notes on this clone: Compared with germline, one end of the junction differs, possibly owing to a read error. The chain recombines TRBV30 with TRBJ1-2, with D possibly being TRBD1 (5 bases). The CDR3 has 12 residues. Germline-derived CDR1 and CDR2 are GTSNPN and SVGIG (reference sequence). The CDR3 sequence is CAWSPPTAKVNF. In nucleotides, the CDR3 is TGTGCCTGGAGTCCACCGACAGCTAAAGTCAACTTC.

The chain carries TRBV15 and TRBJ2-2; 8 bases are shared with TRBD2. The CDR3 loop spans 17 amino acids. With V trimmed by 0 bases and J by 1 base, 4 bases remained unmatched. Germline V gene lookup returns CDR1 LNHNV and CDR2 YYDKDF (reference sequence). In DNA, the CDR3 is TGTGCCACCAGCAGAGAGAGCGGGAGTTGGAACACCGGGGAGCTGTTTTTT. Amino acids: CATSRESGSWNTGELFF.

The table lists this clone with a count of one. J is TRBJ2-5 and V is TRBV30, with TRBD2 matching over 14 bases. Germline values: CDR1 GTSNPN, CDR2 SVGIG (reference sequence). The CDR3 sequence is 15 residues long. Unmatched junction bases numbered 2, after V lost 2 bases and J lost 3 bases. CDR3: CAWSKGLAGEETQYF. The CDR3 DNA is TGTGCCTGGAGTAAGGGACTAGCGGGAGAAGAGACCCAGTACTTC.

Written as DNA, the CDR3 is TGCGCCAGCAGCTCGGCAGGGGGAGAGCAGTACTTC. Its translation: CASSSAGGEQYF. The chain has TRBV5-1 and TRBJ2-7; 7 bases align to TRBD1. The CDR3 has 12 residues. Per the germline V gene, CDR1 is SGHRS and CDR2 is YFSETQ. J gave up 7 bases and V 3 bases, and 4 bases lay outside the gene matches.

This chain connects TRBV30 to TRBJ2-2; D call uncertain. V lost 4 bases and J 8 bases, leaving 17 bases between the germline ends. The CDR3 runs 14 residues. CDR1 GTSNPN and CDR2 SVGIG come from the germline V gene (reference sequence). CDR3 region: CAWKGFTQAGELFF. The CDR3 nucleotides read TGTGCCTGGAAAGGTTTCACTCAGGCTGGGGAGCTGTTTTTT.